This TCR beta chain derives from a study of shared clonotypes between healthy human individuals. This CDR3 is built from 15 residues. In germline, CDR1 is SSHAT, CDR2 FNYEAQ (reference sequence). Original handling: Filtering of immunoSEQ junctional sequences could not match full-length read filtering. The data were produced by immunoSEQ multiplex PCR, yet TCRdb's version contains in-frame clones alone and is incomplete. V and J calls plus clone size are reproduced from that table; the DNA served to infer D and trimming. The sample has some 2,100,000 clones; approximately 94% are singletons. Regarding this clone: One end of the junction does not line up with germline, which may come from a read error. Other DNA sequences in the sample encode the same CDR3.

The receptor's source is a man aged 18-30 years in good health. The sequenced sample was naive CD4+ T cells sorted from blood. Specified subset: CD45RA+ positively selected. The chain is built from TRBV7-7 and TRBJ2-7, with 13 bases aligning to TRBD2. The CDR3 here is CASSPGLAGDYEQYF. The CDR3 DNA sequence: TGTGCTAGCAGCCCAGGACTAGCGGGAGATTACGAGCAGTACTTC.